This entry lists 32 T cell receptor beta chains sequenced from one sample in a study of T cell clonotyping in hematopoietic cell transplantation. Time point here: recipient sample about 28 days before transplant, after cytoreduction. The repertoire was sequenced with immunoSEQ multiplex PCR; TCRdb's copy has only in-frame clones and lacks some. The data contain under 20,000 clones, roughly 77% of them singletons. The sequences come from peripheral blood mononuclear cells, collected before stem cell transplant. These TCRs come from a man aged 55 to 69 with acute myeloid leukemia. Some clones in this sample may be carry-over from other donors' samples.

The chain has TRBV10-3 and TRBJ2-3; D remains ambiguous. Germline V gives CDR1 ENHRY, CDR2 SYGVKD. The CDR3 is 13 residues long. The V and J ends lost 0 bases and 4 bases respectively, with 5 bases between them. The CDR3, as DNA: TGTGCCATCAGTGAGTCGCGCGCAGATACGCAGTATTTT. Residues: CAISESRADTQYF.

The J gene is TRBJ1-4, the V gene TRBV6-5, with no clear D. Germline V gives CDR1 MNHEY, CDR2 SVGAGI. This CDR3 is built from 14 residues. V was shortened by 0 bases and J by 8 bases, with 10 bases between the two germline ends. The CDR3 protein is CASSYSGADEKLFF. The CDR3 DNA follows: TGTGCCAGCAGTTACTCGGGAGCGGACGAAAAACTGTTTTTT.

The chain employs TRBV7-2 and TRBJ1-2, with a weak D call TRBD1 (5 bases). CDR3 length: 14 amino acids. Looked up from germline, CDR1 is SGHTA and CDR2 is FQGNSA. Trimming removed 4 bases from V and 0 bases from J, with 9 bases in between. CDR3 region: CASSSRVSNYGYTF. The CDR3 DNA follows: TGTGCCAGCAGCTCCAGGGTTTCTAACTATGGCTACACCTTC.

This clone rates as medium-sized (0.01 to 0.1%). This specimen includes other DNA sequences encoding the same CDR3. The chain carries TRBV19 and TRBJ1-2; no firm D call. This CDR3 region has 10 residues. V was pared by 10 bases and J by 4 bases, with 7 bases between. Germline V lookup: CDR1 LNHDA, CDR2 SQIVND (reference sequence). In DNA, the CDR3 is TGTGCCACTGAGGCCTATGGCTACACCTTC. Its protein product is CATEAYGYTF.

V and J are TRBV10-3 and TRBJ1-2; possibly TRBD1 for D (5 bases). The ends were cut back, 10 bases at V and 4 bases at J, with 16 bases in the middle. The germline V gene has CDR1 ENHRY and CDR2 SYGVKD. CDR3 size: 13 residues. As DNA, the CDR3 is TGTGCCACCCGGGAGTCCGGGGCCTATGGCTACACCTTC. It yields the protein CATRESGAYGYTF.

This sequence joins TRBV28 and TRBJ1-1; D uncertain. The ends were cut back, 5 bases at V and 1 base at J, with 2 bases in the middle. Germline V gene sequence: CDR1 MDHEN, CDR2 SYDVKM. The CDR3 covers 11 residues. The CDR3 reads CASSRNTEAFF. In nucleotides, the CDR3 is TGTGCCAGCAGTCGGAACACTGAAGCTTTCTTT.

About this clone itself: One end of the junction varies from germline; a read error may be responsible. The chain combines TRBV7-9 with TRBJ1-3, with D tentatively TRBD1 (6 bases). In germline, CDR1 is SEHNR, CDR2 FQNEAQ (reference sequence). There are 16 residues in the CDR3. The CDR3 sequence: CASSLAGGLSGNTIYF. CDR3 nucleotide sequence: TGTGCCAGCAGCCTAGCCGGGGGGCTAAGTGGAAACACCATATATTTT.

A few counts support this clone. The chain joins TRBV7-9 to TRBJ1-1; no definite D call. The CDR3 has 13 residues. V was clipped by 5 bases and J by 1 base, with 8 bases between them. Looked up from germline, CDR1 is SEHNR and CDR2 is FQNEAQ (reference sequence). This CDR3 is CASSLSGNTEAFF. CDR3 DNA sequence: TGTGCCAGCAGCCTCAGTGGGAACACTGAAGCTTTCTTT.

The V call is TRBV6-5, the J call TRBJ1-1; 10 nucleotides align to TRBD1. There are 15 residues in the CDR3. J was trimmed by 10 bases and V by 0 bases; bases with no gene match: 8. Per germline, CDR1 MNHEY and CDR2 SVGAGI. CDR3: CASSYSTGQGSTAFF. CDR3 in DNA: TGTGCCAGCAGTTACTCGACGGGACAGGGGTCGACAGCTTTCTTT.

This clone was picked up one time. The V gene is TRBV6-1, the J gene TRBJ2-2; D not certain. The germline gives CDR1 MNHNS, CDR2 SASEGT. The CDR3 has 13 amino acids. The ends were cut back, 5 bases at V and 6 bases at J, with 10 bases in the middle. CDR3 nucleotide sequence: TGTGCCAGCAGTCCTGGCCCCGCCGGGGAGCTGTTTTTT. Amino acids: CASSPGPAGELFF.

This chain uses TRBV6-1 with TRBJ2-5, with D possibly being TRBD2 (6 bases). V was trimmed by 6 bases and J by 2 bases, leaving 16 bases between them. Per germline, CDR1 MNHNS and CDR2 SASEGT. The CDR3 has 15 amino acids. In DNA form, the CDR3 reads TGTGCCAGCAGCCGAGAGGAGGGGTCTCAAGAGACCCAGTACTTC. As protein: CASSREEGSQETQYF.

V is TRBV7-2 and J is TRBJ1-6; TRBD1 matches 7 bases. V lost 0 bases, J lost 5 bases, and 4 bases stayed unmatched. This CDR3 comprises 16 residues. Germline CDR1 reads SGHTA; CDR2 reads FQGNSA. CDR3 coding DNA: TGTGCCAGCAGCTTAGCGGCAGGGGGTAATAATTCACCCCTCCACTTT. It specifies CASSLAAGGNNSPLHF.

This chain joins TRBV5-4 and TRBJ2-6, with D possibly being TRBD2 (6 bases). CDR1 SGHNT and CDR2 YYREEE come from the germline V gene (reference sequence). The CDR3 contains 18 residues. The germline V and J ends were trimmed by 0 bases and 4 bases, with 17 bases remaining between them. This chain's CDR3 is CASSLVLGGFWGANVLTF. The CDR3 nucleotides are TGTGCCAGCAGCTTGGTATTAGGAGGGTTCTGGGGGGCCAACGTCCTGACTTTC.

The chain carries TRBV7-6 and TRBJ2-7; TRBD1 is a possible D gene (5 bases). Germline lookup yields CDR1 SGHVS and CDR2 FNYEAQ. With 6 bases removed from V and 0 bases from J, the gap between germline ends came to 15 bases. The CDR3 runs 15 residues. This CDR3 is CASSRTLTGSYEQYF. In nucleotides, the CDR3 is TGTGCCAGCAGTCGGACACTTACCGGCTCCTACGAGCAGTACTTC.

V and J are TRBV4-2 and TRBJ2-3; the D gene is possibly TRBD2 (6 bases). Germline V gives CDR1 LGHNA, CDR2 YNFKEQ. V was pared by 4 bases and J by 2 bases, with 19 bases between. The CDR3 consists of 17 residues. CDR3 in amino acids: CASSPKRRTTYTDTQYF. The CDR3 bases are TGTGCCAGCAGCCCTAAGCGCCGGACTACCTACACAGATACGCAGTATTTT.

The CDR3 here is CASSASGGESYEQYF. CDR3 nucleotides: TGTGCCAGCAGCGCTAGCGGGGGGGAGTCCTACGAGCAGTACTTC. This chain connects TRBV9 to TRBJ2-7; 12 bases fit TRBD2. Germline CDR1 and CDR2: SGDLS and YYNGEE. V shed 3 bases, J shed 1 base, and the junction held 2 bases outside the gene matches. CDR3 length equals 15 residues.

The chain joins TRBV27 to TRBJ2-7; 7 bases match TRBD1. This CDR3 spans 13 amino acids. Looked up from germline, CDR1 is MNHEY and CDR2 is SMNVEV (reference sequence). V lost 5 bases, J lost 6 bases, and 7 bases stayed unmatched. CDR3: CASSAGTASEQYF. CDR3 DNA: TGTGCCAGCAGTGCCGGGACAGCTTCCGAGCAGTACTTC.

This clone occurred a few times. V gene TRBV6-6 combines with J gene TRBJ2-3; TRBD2 might be the D (6 bases). Trimming stripped 6 bases from V and 4 bases from J, with 14 bases between. The CDR3 runs 14 residues. Germline CDR1 and CDR2: MNHNY and SVGAGI (reference sequence). CDR3: CASSKYTSSDTQYF. CDR3 sequence (DNA): TGTGCCAGCAGCAAATACACTAGCTCAGATACGCAGTATTTT.

As DNA, the CDR3 is TGTGCCAGCAGTTACTCGGTTCGGGGCCGGGACGACGAGCAGTACTTC. Protein: CASSYSVRGRDDEQYF. The chain is built from TRBV6-5 and TRBJ2-7; D could derive from TRBD1 or TRBD2 (5 bases each). The CDR3 length is 16 residues. The V gene's germline CDR1 is MNHEY and CDR2 SVGAGI. The V end lost 0 bases, the J end lost 5 bases, and 17 bases lay between the germline ends.

V usage is TRBV27 and J usage is TRBJ2-3, with D perhaps TRBD1 or TRBD2 (5 bases each). Germline loops: CDR1 MNHEY, CDR2 SMNVEV (reference sequence). The CDR3 has 13 residues. The germline V and J ends were trimmed by 8 bases and 5 bases, with 14 bases remaining between them. CDR3 sequence: CASCGGLGDTQYF. The CDR3 coding sequence is TGTGCCAGCTGTGGGGGTCTTGGAGATACGCAGTATTTT.

V and J are TRBV29-1 and TRBJ2-1, with TRBD1 matching over 8 bases. Germline V gives CDR1 SQVTM, CDR2 ANQGSEA. The CDR3 is made up of 13 amino acids. After removal of 6 bases from V and 2 bases from J, the junction contained 3 bases not matched to a gene. The CDR3: CSVLQGAYNEQFF. The CDR3 nucleotides read TGCAGCGTATTACAGGGGGCCTACAATGAGCAGTTCTTC.

This clone has a handful of counts. J is TRBJ1-2 and V is TRBV14; D is unresolved. Germline-derived CDR1 and CDR2 are SGHDN and FVKESK. V lost 1 base and J 4 bases, leaving 13 bases between the germline ends. CDR3 size: 15 residues. CDR3 loop: CASSQVSIARYGYTF. DNA for the CDR3: TGTGCCAGCAGCCAAGTTTCAATAGCGCGCTATGGCTACACCTTC.

The J gene is TRBJ2-5, the V gene TRBV2, with TRBD2 identical over 9 bases. After removal of 7 bases from V and 5 bases from J, the junction contained 11 bases not matched to a gene. Germline CDR1 SNHLY, CDR2 FYNNEI. There are 15 residues in the CDR3. The CDR3 nucleotides are TGTGCCAGCACTACCGGCGGGGGGGCGGGGGAGACCCAGTACTTC. Its protein is CASTTGGGAGETQYF.

V and J are TRBV5-6 and TRBJ2-5; D unclear. This CDR3 is 13 amino acids long. Germline CDR1 and CDR2: SGHDT and YYEEEE. V shed 4 bases and J shed 5 bases, with 12 bases lying between them. This CDR3 reads CASSREERETQYF. CDR3 DNA sequence: TGTGCCAGCAGCCGAGAGGAGCGCGAGACCCAGTACTTC.

This clone was observed a handful of times. The V and J genes are TRBV20-1 and TRBJ2-3, with D hard to call. V was shortened by 6 bases and J by 6 bases, with 10 bases between the two germline ends. CDR1 is DFQATT and CDR2 is SNEGSKA in the germline V gene (reference sequence). The CDR3 runs to 11 residues. The CDR3 nucleotides read TGCAGTGCCGAGGACCACGATACGCAGTATTTT. Its protein is CSAEDHDTQYF.

The genes are TRBV6-6 and TRBJ1-2; a weak D match, TRBD1 (5 bases). The CDR3 length is 14 residues. Trimming took 2 bases from V and 0 from J, leaving 7 bases between them. CDR1 MNHNY and CDR2 SVGAGI come from the germline V gene (reference sequence). The CDR3 loop is CASSYQGANYGYTF. CDR3 coding DNA: TGTGCCAGCAGTTACCAGGGAGCTAACTATGGCTACACCTTC.

The rearrangement links TRBV19 to TRBJ2-7; 8 positions match TRBD1. The CDR3 sequence is 17 residues long. CDR1 LNHDA and CDR2 SQIVND come from the germline V gene (reference sequence). Trimming cost V 0 bases and J 0 bases; bases outside gene matches: 7. In nucleotides, the CDR3 is TGTGCCAGTAGTATAGAGGGAAGGACAGGGAACTCCTACGAGCAGTACTTC. Its protein product is CASSIEGRTGNSYEQYF.

This clone was seen only once. This chain joins TRBV14 and TRBJ2-3; 7 nucleotides match TRBD1. The CDR3 runs to 16 residues. Looked up from germline, CDR1 is SGHDN and CDR2 is FVKESK. V was clipped by 1 base and J by 1 base; unmatched bases: 5. The CDR3, as DNA: TGTGCCAGCAGCCAAGCGGGACAGCCTCGCACAGATACGCAGTATTTT. Its translation: CASSQAGQPRTDTQYF.

This rearrangement joins TRBV19 to TRBJ1-5; unclear D gene. Germline loops: CDR1 LNHDA, CDR2 SQIVND (reference sequence). The V and J ends lost 2 bases and 0 bases respectively, with 8 bases between them. The CDR3 loop spans 15 amino acids. CDR3: CASSIRSYSNQPQHF. The CDR3 DNA is TGTGCCAGTAGTATACGTTCCTATAGCAATCAGCCCCAGCATTTT. Full variable domain (missing parts from reference TRBV19 and TRBJ1-5): DGGITQSPKYLFRKEGQNVTLSCEQNLNHDAMYWYRQDPGQGLRLIYYSQIVNDFQKGDIAEGYSVSREKKESFPLTVTSAQKNPTAFYLCASSIRSYSNQPQHFGDGTRLSIL.

CDR3 DNA: TGTGCCAGCAGCTTATCAGGGAACTATGGCTACACCTTC. It yields the protein CASSLSGNYGYTF. V usage is TRBV13 and J usage is TRBJ1-2; tentatively, D is TRBD1 (5 bases). Trimming shortened V by 2 bases and J by 2 bases, and 6 bases separated the two germline ends. CDR3 size: 13 residues. CDR1 and CDR2 (germline): PRHDT, FYEKMQ (reference sequence).

V is TRBV7-8 and J is TRBJ2-2; 9 bases map to TRBD1. Germline CDR1 is SGHVS and CDR2 is FQNEAQ. The J segment lost 2 bases and the V segment lost 3 bases, leaving 7 bases of the junction unmatched. The CDR3 extends over 17 amino acids. CDR3 residues: CASSLYRGRPNTGELFF. In nucleotides, the CDR3 is TGTGCCAGCAGCTTGTACAGGGGGCGACCAAACACCGGGGAGCTGTTTTTT.

This rearrangement joins TRBV2 to TRBJ1-6; tentatively, D is TRBD1 (5 bases). Looked up from germline, CDR1 is SNHLY and CDR2 is FYNNEI. This CDR3 is 15 amino acids long. The ends were cut back, 4 bases at V and 5 bases at J, with 12 bases in the middle. The CDR3 sequence: CASSAQGLNNSPLHF. CDR3 bases: TGTGCCAGCAGTGCCCAGGGCCTGAATAATTCACCCCTCCACTTT.